This T cell receptor (beta chain) was observed in a study of cytomegalovirus exposure and HLA in healthy donors. In the case of this clone: Its antigen is currently unknown.

Germline CDR1 is MNHNS and CDR2 is SASEGT. With V trimmed by 8 bases and J by 4 bases, 12 bases remained unmatched. The CDR3 length is 15 residues. PCR involved 60 Vbeta and 13 Jbeta primers. Produced via immunoSEQ multiplex PCR; TCRdb's table is partial and in-frame only. The data contain around 67,000 clones, 55% to 80% of them seen just once; the ten biggest clones take up 2% to 2.5%. Study outcomes and limitations: CMV serostatus was the sole immune exposure information available.

This clonotype was sampled from a woman aged 25 to 39 in good health and CMV-seronegative. The chain employs TRBV6-1 and TRBJ2-5, with TRBD2 matching 8 bases. The sequencing input was PBMCs. The CDR3 region has the DNA TGTGCCAGCGGCCCGGGGGGGGCAGAAATAGAGACCCAGTACTTC. Protein product: CASGPGGAEIETQYF.